The 24 T cell receptor beta chains given below trace back to one sample, sequenced in a study of blood T cells in healthy people across ages (dated by TCRdb to between 2014 and 2016). Receptors were amplified or captured by 5' RACE. The instrument given in TCRdb is Illumina HiSeq 2500. A second PCR of about 6 to 11 cycles was performed with a sample-barcoded 5' primer and a J-beta primer mix. The raw public reads went through TCRdb reprocessing: fastp at Q25, MiXCR clone calling, in-frame beta chains kept. Rows merge per CDR3 protein into single entries with the most common DNA and genes. Counted in this sample were approximately 1.5 million distinct CDR3 sequences; about 31% of them appeared once. Of the sample, approximately 11% is held by the ten largest clones. The sequenced sample was blood. These receptors were collected from a woman aged 25 to 39 in good health.

The chain uses TRBV29-1 and TRBJ1-1; no clear D. This CDR3 comprises 12 residues. Germline V gives CDR1 SQVTM, CDR2 ANQGSEA. The germline V and J ends were trimmed by 3 bases and 4 bases, with 9 bases remaining between them. The CDR3 DNA follows: TGCAGCGTTGATAATGCGGGCACTGAAGCTTTCTTT. This sequence encodes CSVDNAGTEAFF.

The chain combines TRBV12-3 or TRBV12-4 with TRBJ1-2, with D unclear. V lost 0 bases to trimming and J lost 7 bases, with 9 bases between them. CDR3 size: 13 residues. The CDR3 sequence: CASSLARRPGYTF. The CDR3 DNA reads as TGTGCCAGCAGTTTAGCGCGGAGGCCTGGCTACACCTTC.

The table lists this clonotype with many counts. This chain uses TRBV11-2 with TRBJ1-2; tentative D call: TRBD1 (5 bases). V shed 4 bases and J shed 4 bases, with 7 bases lying between them. The CDR3 covers 12 residues. Germline V gene data show CDR1 as SGHAT and CDR2 as FQNNGV. The CDR3 protein is CASSSRVYGYTF. The CDR3 DNA reads TGTGCCAGCAGCTCCAGGGTCTATGGCTACACCTTC.

V gene TRBV4-1 combines with J gene TRBJ2-1; 9 nucleotides agree with TRBD2. Germline V lookup: CDR1 MGHRA, CDR2 YSYEKL. The CDR3 consists of 18 residues. Trimming removed 0 bases from V and 6 bases from J; junction bases left unmatched: 12. CDR3 in DNA: TGCGCCAGCAGCCAAGAGAGGCTCGCGGGAGGGCTCGGCAATGAGCAGTTCTTC. It codes for CASSQERLAGGLGNEQFF.

This chain joins TRBV9 and TRBJ2-1; 8 bases map to TRBD2. V gave up 0 bases and J gave up 6 bases; unmatched junction bases: 5. In germline, CDR1 is SGDLS, CDR2 YYNGEE. The CDR3 has 15 amino acids. CDR3 sequence: CASSVDGRGSNEQFF. The CDR3 nucleotides read TGTGCCAGCAGCGTAGACGGGAGGGGTTCCAATGAGCAGTTCTTC.

This CDR3 is CASSEVEGRNTEAFF. Here the CDR3 DNA reads TGTGCCAGCAGTGAAGTGGAGGGGAGGAACACTGAAGCTTTCTTT. V is TRBV6-1 and J is TRBJ1-1; a possible D gene is TRBD1 (5 bases). V lost 1 base and J 1 base, leaving 10 bases between the germline ends. The CDR3 is 15 residues long. The germline gives CDR1 MNHNS, CDR2 SASEGT.

The genes are TRBV20-1 and TRBJ2-7; TRBD1 agrees at 8 bases. This CDR3 is built from 14 residues. The V segment lost 2 bases and the J segment 7 bases; nucleotides outside the gene matches: 10. Germline assignment: CDR1 DFQATT and CDR2 SNEGSKA (reference sequence). CDR3 in amino acids: CSARLYDRGSEQYF. The DNA of the CDR3 is TGCAGTGCTAGATTGTATGACAGGGGAAGTGAGCAGTACTTC.

This clonotype showed up just a few times. This sequence joins TRBV5-1 and TRBJ1-2; D uncertain. The germline gives CDR1 SGHRS, CDR2 YFSETQ. The CDR3 length is 16 residues. V lost 6 bases to trimming and J lost 4 bases, with 22 bases between them. CDR3 sequence (DNA): TGCGCCAGCACACGGACGCCTTTGGAAGATTTCTATGGCTACACCTTC. Translating it yields CASTRTPLEDFYGYTF.

This clonotype was detected a few times. V gene TRBV27 combines with J gene TRBJ1-4, with D possibly matching TRBD1 (6 bases). The V end lost 7 bases, the J end lost 7 bases, and 13 bases lay between the germline ends. This CDR3 is 13 amino acids long. Germline CDR1 and CDR2: MNHEY and SMNVEV (reference sequence). The CDR3, as DNA: TGTGCCAGCATGAAGGGAGGGGGTGAAAAACTGTTTTTT. As protein: CASMKGGGEKLFF.

This clonotype occurred a few times. The V gene is TRBV6-6, the J gene TRBJ2-1; no clear D gene. Germline V lookup: CDR1 MNHNY, CDR2 SVGAGI (reference sequence). The CDR3 runs 14 residues. Between the trimmed V and J ends, which lost 11 bases and 0 bases, there was a span of 14 bases. CDR3 loop: CAPRPRSSYNEQFF. CDR3 sequence (DNA): TGTGCCCCTCGACCCAGGAGCTCCTACAATGAGCAGTTCTTC.

J is TRBJ2-1 and V is TRBV3-1; 10 bases are shared with TRBD1. From germline, CDR1 is LGHDT and CDR2 YNNKEL (reference sequence). The V and J ends lost 0 bases and 6 bases, in that order; junction bases with no gene match: 2. The CDR3 loop spans 15 amino acids. Written as DNA, the CDR3 is TGTGCCAGCAGCCAAGAGGACAGGGGGGTCAATGAGCAGTTCTTC. As protein: CASSQEDRGVNEQFF.

This clonotype was picked up a small number of times. The gene calls are TRBV7-2 and TRBJ2-7, with D tentatively TRBD2 (8 bases). The CDR3 is made up of 14 amino acids. The V and J ends lost 2 bases and 7 bases respectively, with 15 bases between them. CDR1 and CDR2 (germline): SGHTA, FQGNSA. The CDR3 reads CASSLRGQRGEQYF. CDR3 coding DNA: TGTGCCAGCAGCTTAAGGGGACAGCGGGGGGAGCAGTACTTC.

This clonotype was counted only a few times. The chain uses TRBV6-2 or TRBV6-3 and TRBJ1-5; D is perhaps TRBD1 (5 bases). CDR3 length: 17 residues. Trimming left V 2 bases short and J 0 bases short, with 14 bases between. Germline loops: CDR1 MNHEY, CDR2 SVGEGT. DNA for the CDR3: TGTGCCAGCAGTTACGACAGATTCAGCTTTAGCAATCAGCCCCAGCATTTT. Protein sequence: CASSYDRFSFSNQPQHF.

This clonotype was picked up many times. The chain carries TRBV4-1 and TRBJ2-7, with D possibly TRBD2 on 5 matching bases. The ends were cut back, 1 base at V and 3 bases at J, with 16 bases in the middle. Germline V lookup: CDR1 MGHRA, CDR2 YSYEKL. This CDR3 comprises 16 residues. CDR3 nucleotide sequence: TGCGCCAGCAGCCAAGTTGGGCTAGCCCGCTACTACGAGCAGTACTTC. Amino acids: CASSQVGLARYYEQYF.

This clonotype was seen at least ten times. The CDR3 here is CASSQDLRSSYNEQFF. CDR3 nucleotide sequence: TGTGCCAGCAGCCAAGATCTGCGGAGCTCCTACAATGAGCAGTTCTTC. The gene calls are TRBV3-1 and TRBJ2-1; D gene uncertain. V shed 0 bases and J shed 0 bases, with 9 bases lying between them. CDR1 is LGHDT and CDR2 is YNNKEL in the germline V gene (reference sequence). The CDR3 length is 16 residues.

This chain joins TRBV25-1 and TRBJ1-2, with TRBD1 matching 8 bases. With 8 bases clipped from V and 7 bases from J, the junction kept 15 bases outside the gene matches. From germline, CDR1 is MGHDK and CDR2 SYGVNS. The CDR3 is 15 amino acids. CDR3 region: CASGGTMRTGFGYTF. CDR3 DNA sequence: TGTGCCAGCGGTGGAACTATGAGGACAGGGTTTGGCTACACCTTC.

The chain carries TRBV20-1 and TRBJ2-5; D might be TRBD1 or TRBD2, each matching 5 bases. The CDR3 spans 14 residues. V was pared by 6 bases and J by 3 bases, with 17 bases between. Germline values: CDR1 DFQATT, CDR2 SNEGSKA (reference sequence). CDR3 sequence: CSATGTAGKETQYF. In nucleotides, the CDR3 is TGCAGTGCGACCGGGACGGCCGGAAAAGAGACCCAGTACTTC.

V usage is TRBV20-1 and J usage is TRBJ2-7; possible D gene TRBD1, 5 bases. V gave up 3 bases and J gave up 0 bases, with 9 bases separating them. Germline loops: CDR1 DFQATT, CDR2 SNEGSKA (reference sequence). The CDR3 length is 13 residues. As DNA, the CDR3 is TGCAGTGCTAGCCAAGACAGCTCCTACGAGCAGTACTTC. This sequence encodes CSASQDSSYEQYF.

The rearrangement uses TRBV15 and TRBJ1-5; 7 nucleotides match TRBD1. This CDR3 spans 15 amino acids. Germline V gives CDR1 LNHNV, CDR2 YYDKDF (reference sequence). J was trimmed by 2 bases and V by 4 bases; bases with no gene match: 5. CDR3 sequence reads: CATSKRGPGNQPQHF. CDR3 sequence (DNA): TGTGCCACCAGCAAAAGGGGGCCGGGCAATCAGCCCCAGCATTTT.

Only a few counts were recorded for this clonotype. This chain joins TRBV28 and TRBJ2-3; D is uncertain. The V end lost 1 base, the J end lost 9 bases, and 11 bases lay between the germline ends. Germline CDR1 is MDHEN and CDR2 is SYDVKM. This CDR3 contains 13 residues. CDR3 sequence reads: CASSLYSFGTQYF. CDR3 sequence (DNA): TGTGCCAGCAGTTTATATAGTTTTGGGACGCAGTATTTT.

This clonotype showed up just a few times. V is TRBV5-6 and J is TRBJ1-2; D gene uncertain. Germline V gene lookup returns CDR1 SGHDT and CDR2 YYEEEE. Trimming took off 0 bases at V and 9 bases at J, with 12 bases between the two ends. The CDR3 is made up of 13 amino acids. CDR3 sequence reads: CASSLDGRESYTF. The CDR3 bases are TGTGCCAGCAGCTTGGATGGGAGGGAGAGCTACACCTTC.

The J gene is TRBJ2-7, the V gene TRBV3-1; possibly TRBD1 for D (6 bases). V lost 8 bases to trimming and J lost 0 bases, with 14 bases between them. CDR1 is LGHDT and CDR2 is YNNKEL in the germline V gene (reference sequence). The CDR3 is 14 amino acids. The chain's CDR3 is CASCEGHPSYEQYF. DNA of the CDR3: TGTGCCAGCTGCGAGGGACACCCCTCCTACGAGCAGTACTTC.

CDR3 nucleotide sequence: TGTGCCTGGAACGGGGTTGGTCAGCCCCAGCATTTT. It specifies CAWNGVGQPQHF. The J gene is TRBJ1-5, the V gene TRBV30; D not certain. The germline V gene has CDR1 GTSNPN and CDR2 SVGIG (reference sequence). Trimming pared 4 bases from V and 6 bases from J, leaving 10 bases between. This CDR3 comprises 12 residues. The whole variable domain, filled in from reference TRBV30 and TRBJ1-5, reads SQTIHQWPATLVQPVGSPLSLECTVEGTSNPNLYWYRQAAGRGLQLLFYSVGIGQISSEVPQNLSASRPQDRQFILSSKKLLLSDSGFYLCAWNGVGQPQHFGDGTRLSIL.

Turning to this clonotype: Possible read error: a much larger clone is one base away. This sequence joins TRBV4-1 and TRBJ1-5; D uncertain. V lost 0 bases and J lost 3, with 15 bases in between. This CDR3 has 17 residues. CDR1 MGHRA and CDR2 YSYEKL come from the germline V gene. The CDR3 sequence is CASSQDDAARLNQPQHF. DNA of the CDR3: TGCGCCAGCAGCCAAGATGACGCCGCCAGACTCAATCAGCCCCAGCATTTT.